The 22 T cell receptor beta chains below all came from one sample that was sequenced in a study of T cell responses to AZD1222 COVID-19 vaccine. Libraries were prepared by immunoSEQ multiplex PCR; TCRdb keeps only in-frame clonotypes and omits some of them. The table shows tens of thousands of clones, with about 87% occurring only once. The sample was peripheral blood, taken 28 days after the second AZD1222 dose. All receptors derive from an adult who received the AZD1222 COVID-19 vaccine.

The J gene is TRBJ2-7, the V gene TRBV19, with TRBD1 as a possible D gene (5 bases). Trimming left V 3 bases short and J 4 bases short, with 19 bases between. Germline CDR1 is LNHDA and CDR2 is SQIVND (reference sequence). The CDR3 is 16 residues long. This CDR3 is CASSMTPQGRYYEQYF. DNA for the CDR3: TGTGCCAGTAGTATGACCCCTCAGGGCCGCTATTACGAGCAGTACTTC.

The chain couples TRBV6-5 to TRBJ2-7, with D perhaps given as TRBD1 or TRBD2 (5 bases each). Germline V lookup: CDR1 MNHEY, CDR2 SVGAGI. CDR3 size: 14 residues. Trimming removed 3 bases at V and 6 bases at J, with 15 bases between. The CDR3 region is CASSYQGPSGEQYF. In DNA, the CDR3 is TGTGCCAGCAGTTATCAGGGACCCTCGGGCGAGCAGTACTTC.

The V and J genes are TRBV12-3 or TRBV12-4 and TRBJ1-5, with D perhaps matching TRBD1 (5 bases). This CDR3 is built from 12 residues. The V end lost 5 bases, the J end lost 5 bases, and 7 bases lay between the germline ends. The CDR3 protein is CASSPTDQPQHF. The CDR3 nucleotides read TGTGCCAGCAGTCCGACAGATCAGCCCCAGCATTTT.

This clone has only one observation. This chain connects TRBV19 to TRBJ1-1; tentatively, D is TRBD1 (5 bases). Germline V gene sequence: CDR1 LNHDA, CDR2 SQIVND (reference sequence). This CDR3 is 15 amino acids long. V was trimmed by 0 bases and J by 1 base, leaving 9 bases between them. CDR3 coding DNA: TGTGCCAGTAGTATAGATGATCAGGGGAACACTGAAGCTTTCTTT. It specifies CASSIDDQGNTEAFF.

V usage is TRBV6-1 and J usage is TRBJ1-5, with 7 bases matching TRBD1. CDR1 is MNHNS, CDR2 SASEGT, per germline. J was trimmed by 0 bases and V by 2 bases; bases with no gene match: 10. This CDR3 is built from 18 residues. CDR3 amino acids: CASSEPRQGLYSNQPQHF. The CDR3 coding sequence is TGTGCCAGCAGTGAACCCCGACAGGGATTATATAGCAATCAGCCCCAGCATTTT.

This chain joins TRBV11-2 and TRBJ1-1, with TRBD1 matching 9 bases. V dropped 5 bases and J dropped 4; count of bases not matched to a gene: 5. From germline, CDR1 is SGHAT and CDR2 FQNNGV. This CDR3 is built from 14 residues. CDR3 sequence: CASSPTTGGTEAFF. CDR3 bases: TGTGCCAGCAGCCCCACGACAGGGGGCACTGAAGCTTTCTTT.

This chain joins TRBV6-5 and TRBJ2-1; perhaps TRBD2 as D (5 bases). This CDR3 contains 15 residues. Germline V CDR1 and CDR2: MNHEY, SVGAGI. Trimming left V 0 bases short and J 3 bases short, with 9 bases between. This CDR3 reads CASSYSPTSYNEQFF. CDR3 DNA sequence: TGTGCCAGCAGTTACTCCCCCACTAGCTACAATGAGCAGTTCTTC.

The chain uses TRBV5-5 and TRBJ2-7, with TRBD1 matching 8 bases. This CDR3 contains 13 residues. Germline V lookup: CDR1 SGHKS, CDR2 YYEKEE (reference sequence). Unmatched junction bases numbered 2, after V lost 4 bases and J lost 2 bases. The CDR3 nucleotides are TGTGCCAGCAGCGCGGACAGGGCCTACGAGCAGTACTTC. Residues: CASSADRAYEQYF.

The J gene is TRBJ2-3, the V gene TRBV9; 8 bases match TRBD2. The CDR3 length is 17 residues. CDR1 SGDLS and CDR2 YYNGEE come from the germline V gene. V gave up 4 bases and J gave up 0 bases; unmatched junction bases: 10. CDR3 sequence: CASSPPWVAGSTDTQYF. In nucleotides, the CDR3 is TGTGCCAGCAGCCCCCCGTGGGTAGCGGGAAGCACAGATACGCAGTATTTT.

The sample holds a few counts of this clone. The chain has TRBV29-1 and TRBJ2-4, with 9 bases aligning to TRBD1. The germline V gene has CDR1 SQVTM and CDR2 ANQGSEA. This CDR3 comprises 12 residues. With 6 bases clipped from V and 9 bases from J, the junction kept 6 bases outside the gene matches. For the CDR3, the DNA is TGCAGCGTAGGCACAGGGGGCGGCATTCAGTACTTC. This translates into CSVGTGGGIQYF. The entire variable domain, with the rest obtained from reference TRBV29-1 and TRBJ2-4, is as follows: SAVISQKPSRDICQRGTSLTIQCQVDSQVTMMFWYRQQPGQSLTLIATANQGSEATYESGFVIDKFPISRPNLTFSTLTVSNMSPEDSSIYLCSVGTGGGIQYFGAGTRLSVL.

This rearrangement joins TRBV7-2 to TRBJ1-3; D is unresolved. This CDR3 spans 14 amino acids. Trimming removed 6 bases from V and 0 bases from J, with 9 bases in between. Germline CDR1 SGHTA, CDR2 FQGNSA. The CDR3 region is CASRSSRSGNTIYF. The CDR3 DNA is TGTGCCAGCAGGTCATCTCGCTCTGGAAACACCATATATTTT.

V usage is TRBV12-5 and J usage is TRBJ2-7, with D perhaps being TRBD1 or TRBD2 (5 bases each). The CDR3 consists of 12 residues. V was cut by 1 base and J by 6 bases, with 7 bases left in between. Germline values: CDR1 LGHNT, CDR2 FRNRAP. CDR3 in amino acids: CASGLARGEQYF. In DNA form, the CDR3 reads TGTGCTAGTGGTTTGGCGAGGGGCGAGCAGTACTTC.

The chain combines TRBV18 with TRBJ1-2, with 7 bases aligning to TRBD1. This CDR3 has 14 amino acids. The junction had 6 bases not matched to a gene; V was cut back by 3 bases and J by 5 bases. Germline-derived CDR1 and CDR2 are KGHSH and LQKENI. CDR3 protein: CASSPSQGQYGYTF. DNA of the CDR3: TGTGCCAGCTCACCCTCGCAGGGACAGTATGGCTACACCTTC.

The chain couples TRBV2 to TRBJ1-2; D may be TRBD1 (6 bases). The CDR3 is made up of 14 amino acids. Germline-derived CDR1 and CDR2 are SNHLY and FYNNEI. With 6 bases removed from V and 4 bases from J, the gap between germline ends came to 15 bases. The CDR3 region has the DNA TGTGCCAGCAGGAGGGCTCAGGGGACCTATGGCTACACCTTC. Its translation: CASRRAQGTYGYTF.

V usage is TRBV3-1 (or the pseudogene TRBV3-2) and J usage is TRBJ1-2; D might be TRBD1 (5 bases). This CDR3 region has 16 residues. Germline CDR1 LGHDT, CDR2 YNNKEL (reference sequence). V dropped 3 bases and J dropped 2 bases, with 16 bases sitting between them. The CDR3 is CASSHYPGPINYGYTF. CDR3 sequence (DNA): TGTGCCAGCAGCCATTACCCGGGACCGATCAACTATGGCTACACCTTC.

A few counts support this clone. The genes are TRBV9 and TRBJ1-5; D is possibly TRBD1 (5 bases). Trimming shortened V by 3 bases and J by 3 bases, and 13 bases separated the two germline ends. The germline V gene has CDR1 SGDLS and CDR2 YYNGEE. The CDR3 length is 15 residues. The CDR3 nucleotides read TGTGCCAGCAGCGGGCCCCAGGGAGACAATCAGCCCCAGCATTTT. As protein: CASSGPQGDNQPQHF.

The chain links TRBV18 to TRBJ1-1; D uncertain. V was clipped by 3 bases and J by 0 bases, with 8 bases between them. Germline CDR1 is KGHSH and CDR2 is LQKENI. The CDR3 length is 14 residues. The CDR3, as DNA: TGTGCCAGCTCACCCAAGACGGTGAACACTGAAGCTTTCTTT. It specifies CASSPKTVNTEAFF. Together with reference TRBV18 and TRBJ1-1, the CDR3 gives the full variable domain: NAGVMQNPRHLVRRRGQEARLRCSPMKGHSHVYWYRQLPEEGLKFMVYLQKENIIDESGMPKERFSAEFPKEGPSILRIQQVVRGDSAAYFCASSPKTVNTEAFFGQGTRLTVV.

The chain couples TRBV6-5 to TRBJ2-7; D possibly uses TRBD1 or TRBD2 (5 bases each). The germline V and J ends were trimmed by 2 bases and 1 base, with 9 bases remaining between them. This CDR3 has 14 residues. Germline CDR1 reads MNHEY; CDR2 reads SVGAGI. This chain's CDR3 is CASSYVRGSYEQYF. CDR3 coding DNA: TGTGCCAGCAGTTACGTGAGGGGATCCTACGAGCAGTACTTC.

This chain links TRBV6-5 with TRBJ2-7; D possibly corresponds to TRBD2 (6 bases). With 0 bases removed from V and 0 bases from J, the gap between germline ends came to 12 bases. The CDR3 is 16 residues long. Germline lookup yields CDR1 MNHEY and CDR2 SVGAGI. CDR3 DNA: TGTGCCAGCAGTTACTCCACGGGAGCGCTCTCCTACGAGCAGTACTTC. Translating it yields CASSYSTGALSYEQYF.

The V gene is TRBV30, the J gene TRBJ2-7; perhaps D is TRBD1 or TRBD2 (6 bases each). CDR1 and CDR2 from the germline V gene are GTSNPN and SVGIG (reference sequence). This CDR3 has 14 residues. Trimming pared 3 bases from V and 0 bases from J, leaving 12 bases between. CDR3 nucleotide sequence: TGTGCCTGGAGGGGGGCTAGCGTCTCCTACGAGCAGTACTTC. Its protein is CAWRGASVSYEQYF.

The rearrangement joins TRBV12-3 or TRBV12-4 to TRBJ1-2, with a tentative D call TRBD1 (5 bases). V lost 5 bases and J 3 bases, leaving 10 bases between the germline ends. The CDR3 covers 13 residues. The DNA for the CDR3 is TGTGCCAGCAGTCTCGGGACGGACTATGGCTACACCTTC. Its protein is CASSLGTDYGYTF.

The chain has TRBV19 and TRBJ2-3, with D unresolved. Germline CDR1 and CDR2: LNHDA and SQIVND (reference sequence). The CDR3 spans 16 residues. Trimming cost V 4 bases and J 4 bases, with 18 bases left between them. The CDR3 spells CASSTPRTRAPDTQYF. CDR3 coding DNA: TGTGCCAGTAGTACGCCACGGACCCGCGCCCCAGATACGCAGTATTTT.